The rows below give T cell receptor beta chains drawn from one sample of a study of cytomegalovirus exposure and HLA in healthy donors. Only in-frame clones appear in the TCRdb table, and some are missing; sequencing was by immunoSEQ multiplex PCR. There are 120,000 or so clones in the sample; roughly 80% occur only once, and roughly a tenth lies in the top ten. Specimen: PBMCs. These receptors were obtained from a man aged 25 to 40 in good health and CMV-seropositive. Both conserved end residues are part of each CDR3.

V,J,CDR3
TRBV7-9,TRBJ2-3,CASSLDSGHTDTQYF
TRBV11-2,TRBJ1-1,CASSLNSWRPNTEAFF
TRBV9,NA,CASSRGGLAGDEQYF
TRBV4-3,TRBJ1-2,CASSQDTQGARGYTF
TRBV28,TRBJ2-2,CASSGDRGANTGELFF
TRBV19,TRBJ1-1,CASSRGNTEAFF
TRBV27,TRBJ2-1,CASSNSPQASFGEQFF
TRBV30,TRBJ2-6,CAWGPAGANVLTF
TRBV29-1,TRBJ2-1,CSVEAPRGYNEQFF
TRBV29-1,TRBJ1-1,CSASRDRVAEAFF
TRBV15,TRBJ2-1,CATSRGLAATSYNEQFF
TRBV27,TRBJ1-5,CASRPDRVWGNQPQHF
TRBV5-1,TRBJ2-7,CASSLVTPGAEQYF
TRBV30,TRBJ1-2,CAWRRDRRYNYGYTF
TRBV25-1,TRBJ2-2,CASSESQVPGELFF
TRBV6-5,TRBJ2-2,CASARSGANTGELFF
TRBV28,TRBJ1-2,CASRGLGYGYTF
TRBV10-3,TRBJ2-5,CAISETGTGSQETQYF
TRBV6-5,TRBJ1-4,CASRYDRTNEKLFF
TRBV5-1,TRBJ2-2,CASSAPTTGTGELFF
TRBV7-3,TRBJ2-2,CASSLTGSGGVFGELFF
TRBV19,TRBJ1-1,CASTNRGQGTEAFF
TRBV4-1,TRBJ2-2,CASSPARLSGRAQLTGELFF
TRBV7-9,TRBJ1-4,CASSYPSQGNEKLFF
TRBV19,TRBJ1-1,CASSLQENTEAFF
TRBV15,TRBJ2-3,CATSRLAGVPDTQYF
TRBV29-1,TRBJ2-7,CSVRTGGTSYEQYF
TRBV2,TRBJ2-7,CAGRQGQGETKYF
TRBV4-2,TRBJ2-7,CASSPNSRDRYFYEQYF
TRBV10-3,TRBJ1-2,CAISVTGGDANYGYTF
TRBV7-2,TRBJ1-3,CASLPSSGNTIYF
TRBV7-8,TRBJ2-5,CASSLALLAGQETQYF
TRBV6-5,TRBJ1-1,CASSYGGGTSEAFF
TRBV28,TRBJ1-3,CASHSISGNTIYF
TRBV5-1,TRBJ1-4,CASSLVGITGEKLFF
TRBV5-5,TRBJ2-5,CASSVRDRGLKTQYF
TRBV2,TRBJ2-7,CASSEYDEQYF
TRBV18,TRBJ2-7,CASSPGGTSLTEQYF
TRBV5-1,TRBJ1-2,CASSMGQGYGYTF
TRBV5-6,TRBJ2-5,CASSPPGHLQETQYF
TRBV6-5,TRBJ1-2,CASSYGTGWNGYTF
TRBV7-6,TRBJ2-7,CASSLLAEGGVYEQYF
TRBV27,TRBJ2-7,CASSFSSAGPEQYF
TRBV6-5,TRBJ1-2,CASSRRTALYGYTF
TRBV21-1,TRBJ1-1,CASSKEGPLDTEAFF
TRBV25-1,TRBJ2-1,CASSEFHFEQFF
TRBV13,TRBJ2-1,CASSVTVALGEQFF
TRBV5-1,TRBJ2-1,CASSLQGRNEQFF
TRBV2,TRBJ1-2,CASGREPQSGYTF
TRBV7-2,TRBJ2-1,CASSLVLRGEQFF
TRBV6-1,TRBJ2-7,CASSEGREQYF
TRBV27,TRBJ1-5,CASSLYPGQPQHF
TRBV10-3,TRBJ1-2,CATIDRGYGYTF
TRBV19,TRBJ2-7,CASGDLPYEQYF
TRBV7-6,TRBJ1-4,CASSQRAGRREKLFF
TRBV18,TRBJ1-3,CASSPMQRSGNTIYF
TRBV6-6,TRBJ2-7,CASRRTGNEQYF
TRBV9,TRBJ2-7,CASSVGGGGLAATYEQYF
TRBV5-1,TRBJ2-7,CASSLRDRGGEQYF
TRBV2,TRBJ2-7,CASSGGYEQYF